The 2 T cell receptor beta chains below were found in one sample sequenced in a study of blood T cell repertoires in COVID-19. Profiled with immunoSEQ multiplex PCR; TCRdb holds only in-frame clones, not every one. The sample lists approximately 59,000 clones, about 81% seen once, with 15% to 18% in the top ten. The sequencing input was peripheral blood. These receptors were obtained from a man older than 75 with acute or convalescent COVID-19.

The gene calls are TRBV6-2 or TRBV6-3 and TRBJ2-6, with TRBD2 matching over 11 bases. Per the germline V gene, CDR1 is MNHEY and CDR2 is SVGEGT. The CDR3 is 18 amino acids. Unmatched junction bases numbered 7, after V lost 4 bases and J lost 2 bases. As DNA, the CDR3 is TGTGCCAGCAGTTCCAGACTAGCGGGAATACCTGGGGCCAACGTCCTGACTTTC. Amino acids: CASSSRLAGIPGANVLTF.

This chain's CDR3 is CASTLRRVRADADTQYF. CDR3 sequence (DNA): TGTGCCAGCACCCTGAGGCGTGTCAGGGCAGATGCAGATACGCAGTATTTT. The gene calls are TRBV2 and TRBJ2-3; maybe TRBD1 (5 bases). The germline V gene has CDR1 SNHLY and CDR2 FYNNEI. Trimming took off 7 bases at V and 4 bases at J, with 24 bases between the two ends. This CDR3 has 17 residues.